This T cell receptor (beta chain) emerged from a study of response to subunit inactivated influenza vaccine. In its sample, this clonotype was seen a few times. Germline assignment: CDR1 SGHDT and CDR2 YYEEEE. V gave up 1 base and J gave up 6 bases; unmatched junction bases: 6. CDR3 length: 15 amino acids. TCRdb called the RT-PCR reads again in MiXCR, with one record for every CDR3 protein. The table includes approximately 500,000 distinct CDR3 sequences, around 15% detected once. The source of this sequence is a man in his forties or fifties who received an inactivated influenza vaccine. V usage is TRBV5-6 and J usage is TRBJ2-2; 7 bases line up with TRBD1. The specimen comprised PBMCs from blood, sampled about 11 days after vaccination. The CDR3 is CASSLRQGRPGELFF. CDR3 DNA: TGTGCCAGCAGCTTGAGACAGGGAAGGCCCGGGGAGCTGTTTTTT. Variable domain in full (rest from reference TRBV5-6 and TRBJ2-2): DAGVTQSPTHLIKTRGQQVTLRCSPKSGHDTVSWYQQALGQGPQFIFQYYEEEERQRGNFPDRFSGHQFPNYSSELNVNALLLGDSALYLCASSLRQGRPGELFFGEGSRLTVL.